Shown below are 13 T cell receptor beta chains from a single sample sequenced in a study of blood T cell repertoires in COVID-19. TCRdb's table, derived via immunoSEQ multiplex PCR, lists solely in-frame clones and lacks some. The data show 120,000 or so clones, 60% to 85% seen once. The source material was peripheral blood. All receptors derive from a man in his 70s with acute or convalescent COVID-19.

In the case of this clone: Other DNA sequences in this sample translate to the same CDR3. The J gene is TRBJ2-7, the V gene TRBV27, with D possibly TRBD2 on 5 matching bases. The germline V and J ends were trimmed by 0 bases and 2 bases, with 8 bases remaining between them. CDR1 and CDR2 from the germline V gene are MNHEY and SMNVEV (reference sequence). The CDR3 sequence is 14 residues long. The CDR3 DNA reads TGTGCCAGCAGTTTATCACGGGATCCCTACGAGCAGTACTTC. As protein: CASSLSRDPYEQYF.

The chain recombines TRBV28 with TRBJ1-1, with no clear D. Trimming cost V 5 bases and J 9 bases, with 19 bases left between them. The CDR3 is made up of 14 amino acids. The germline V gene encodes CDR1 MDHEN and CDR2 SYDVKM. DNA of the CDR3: TGTGCCAGCAGTCTCTCTCCTCGGTATCTTCAAGCTTTCTTT. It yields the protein CASSLSPRYLQAFF.

The CDR3 spells CASSPGTQNYGYTF. DNA of the CDR3: TGTGCCAGCAGTCCCGGGACTCAAAACTATGGCTACACCTTC. This chain joins TRBV27 and TRBJ1-2; D is possibly TRBD1 (5 bases). This CDR3 spans 14 amino acids. Germline V gene lookup returns CDR1 MNHEY and CDR2 SMNVEV (reference sequence). V lost 5 bases and J lost 2, with 12 bases in between.

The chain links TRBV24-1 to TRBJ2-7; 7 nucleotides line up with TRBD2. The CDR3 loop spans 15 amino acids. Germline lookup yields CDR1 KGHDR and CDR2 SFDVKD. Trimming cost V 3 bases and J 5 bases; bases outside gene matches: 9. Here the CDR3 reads CATSDPSVREDEQYF. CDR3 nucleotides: TGTGCCACCAGTGATCCCTCCGTACGGGAGGACGAGCAGTACTTC.

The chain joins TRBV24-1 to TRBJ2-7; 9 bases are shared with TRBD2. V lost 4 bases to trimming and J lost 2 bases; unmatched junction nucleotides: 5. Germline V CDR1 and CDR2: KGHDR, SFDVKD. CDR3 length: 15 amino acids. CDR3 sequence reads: CATSEELAGPYEQYF. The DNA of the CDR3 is TGTGCCACCAGTGAAGAACTAGCGGGCCCCTACGAGCAGTACTTC.

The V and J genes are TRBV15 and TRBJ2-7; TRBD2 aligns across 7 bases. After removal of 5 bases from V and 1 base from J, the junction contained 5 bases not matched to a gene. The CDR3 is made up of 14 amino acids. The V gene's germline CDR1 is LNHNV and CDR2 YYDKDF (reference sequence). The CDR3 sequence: CATSSMGGSYEQYF. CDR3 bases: TGTGCCACCAGCTCCATGGGGGGGTCCTACGAGCAGTACTTC.

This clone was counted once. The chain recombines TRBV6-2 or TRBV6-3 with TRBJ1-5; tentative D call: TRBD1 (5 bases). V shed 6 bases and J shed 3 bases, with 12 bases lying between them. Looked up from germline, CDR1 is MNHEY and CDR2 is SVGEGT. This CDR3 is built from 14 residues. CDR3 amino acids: CASSDLGVNQPQHF. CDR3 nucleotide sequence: TGTGCCAGCAGCGACCTAGGGGTCAATCAGCCCCAGCATTTT.

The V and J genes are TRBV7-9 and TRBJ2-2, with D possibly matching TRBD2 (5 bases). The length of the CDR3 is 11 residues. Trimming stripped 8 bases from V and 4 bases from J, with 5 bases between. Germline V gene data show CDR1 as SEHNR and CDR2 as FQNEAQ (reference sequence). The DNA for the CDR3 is TGTGCCAGCGAGGGCACCGGGGAGCTGTTTTTT. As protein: CASEGTGELFF. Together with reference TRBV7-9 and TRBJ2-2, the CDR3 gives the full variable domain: DTGVSQNPRHKITKRGQNVTFRCDPISEHNRLYWYRQTLGQGPEFLTYFQNEAQLEKSRLLSDRFSAERPKGSFSTLEIQRTEQGDSAMYLCASEGTGELFFGEGSRLTVL.

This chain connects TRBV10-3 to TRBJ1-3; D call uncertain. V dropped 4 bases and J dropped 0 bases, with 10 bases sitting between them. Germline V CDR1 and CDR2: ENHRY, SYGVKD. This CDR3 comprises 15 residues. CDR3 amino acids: CAISGGSLSGNTIYF. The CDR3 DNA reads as TGTGCCATCAGTGGTGGCTCGCTCTCTGGAAACACCATATATTTT.

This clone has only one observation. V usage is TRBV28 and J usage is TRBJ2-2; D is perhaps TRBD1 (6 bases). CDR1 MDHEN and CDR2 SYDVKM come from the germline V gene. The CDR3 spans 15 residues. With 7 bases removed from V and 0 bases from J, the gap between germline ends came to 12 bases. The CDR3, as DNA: TGTGCCAGCATGGAGCGGACAGCGAACACCGGGGAGCTGTTTTTT. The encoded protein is CASMERTANTGELFF.

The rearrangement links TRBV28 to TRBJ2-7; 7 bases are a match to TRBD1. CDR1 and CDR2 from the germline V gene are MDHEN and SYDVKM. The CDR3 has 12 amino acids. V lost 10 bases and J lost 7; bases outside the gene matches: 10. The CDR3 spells CANRDSRGEQYF. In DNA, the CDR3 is TGTGCCAACCGGGACAGTCGAGGGGAGCAGTACTTC.

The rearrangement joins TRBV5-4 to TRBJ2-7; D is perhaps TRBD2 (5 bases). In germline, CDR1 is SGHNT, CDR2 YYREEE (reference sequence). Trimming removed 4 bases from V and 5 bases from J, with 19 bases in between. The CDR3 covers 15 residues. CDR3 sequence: CASSDTEGSVHEQYF. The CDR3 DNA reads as TGTGCCAGCAGCGATACAGAGGGCTCAGTCCACGAGCAGTACTTC.

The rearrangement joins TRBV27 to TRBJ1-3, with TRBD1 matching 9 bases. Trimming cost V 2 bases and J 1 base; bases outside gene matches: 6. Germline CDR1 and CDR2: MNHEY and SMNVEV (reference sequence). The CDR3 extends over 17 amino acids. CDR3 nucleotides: TGTGCCAGCAGTTTAAAGGGGACAGGGTCTTCTGGAAACACCATATATTTT. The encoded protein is CASSLKGTGSSGNTIYF.